A selection of T cell receptor beta chains follows, all from one sample in a study of response to subunit inactivated influenza vaccine. Using its own MiXCR run on the RT-PCR reads, TCRdb lists one record per CDR3 protein. The sample gives under 200,000 distinct CDR3 sequences, over 9.5% of which show up once; 25% to 30% is in the top ten. This same sample was also part of a study on T cells expressing NK-cell markers.

Here the sequenced sample was CD8+ T cells sorted from PBMCs, taken approximately 13 days after vaccination. Receptor source: a man in his forties or fifties who received an inactivated influenza vaccine. Both conserved end residues are part of each CDR3.

j_gene	v_gene	CDR3aa
TRBJ2-1	TRBV6-5	CASSFGTTKYNEQFF
TRBJ2-7	TRBV3-1	CASSQVPLAYEQYF
TRBJ2-1	TRBV7-8	CASSLVRVPYNEQFF
TRBJ2-1	TRBV6-2/TRBV6-3	CASSYSLERRAHQDEQFF
TRBJ1-1	TRBV29-1	CSAPLGSEAFF
TRBJ2-2	TRBV6-2/TRBV6-3	CASSPLAGATPGELFF
TRBJ2-1	TRBV21-1	CASSGSGRASGEQFF
TRBJ2-3	TRBV9	CASSIFGGATDTQYF
TRBJ2-7	TRBV2	CASSELGTGPYEQYF
TRBJ1-1	TRBV20-1	CSAGPPGNTEAFF
TRBJ2-1	TRBV14	CASNVGGSLDEQFF
TRBJ2-1	TRBV7-3	CASSLGKNEQFF
TRBJ2-7	TRBV13	CASSSRLDGEQYF
TRBJ2-3	TRBV3-1	CASSQDRSGASTDTQYF
TRBJ1-2	TRBV6-6	CASSSQMRDLSYGYTF
TRBJ2-3	TRBV28	CASSHPTREPDTQYF
TRBJ2-2	TRBV4-3	CASSPSGYNTGELFF
TRBJ2-5	TRBV10-3	CATVPGLAGGNQETQYF
TRBJ2-5	TRBV11-2	CASSLGAGDLETQYF
TRBJ2-7	TRBV10-3	CAISEPWTGTYYEQYF
TRBJ2-7	TRBV5-1	CASSFGGSSYEQYF
TRBJ1-5	TRBV12-3/TRBV12-4	CASSLVGAGAQPQHF
TRBJ1-5	TRBV7-9	CASSLWYQPQHF
TRBJ2-2	TRBV6-1	CASSSGGNTGELFF
TRBJ1-1	TRBV9	CASSVDGGIGAEAFF
TRBJ2-7	TRBV11-2	CASSIGQGGYEQYF
TRBJ2-1	TRBV14	CASSPGFSAGTEQFF
TRBJ2-7	TRBV4-2	CASSRALAGDYEQYF
TRBJ2-1	TRBV15	CATSRGQGYNEQFF
TRBJ2-7	TRBV2	CASSEMVAGPFSYEQYF
TRBJ2-7	TRBV5-5	CASSLVGNTYEQYF
TRBJ2-7	TRBV14	CASSQWYQGMREQYF
TRBJ2-3	TRBV4-1	CASSQAASRYTDTQYF
TRBJ1-3	TRBV4-1	CASSQVIAGGNTIYF
TRBJ1-2	TRBV7-8	CASSLLTVANYGYTF
TRBJ2-5	TRBV9	CASSPLLWMGPSATQHF
TRBJ2-7	TRBV5-1	CASSLAPGNYEQYF
TRBJ1-4	TRBV15	CATSAPGTGIQLFF
TRBJ1-1	TRBV9	CASSVGLGQGNTEAFF
TRBJ2-1	TRBV11-2	CASSTPGTDLYNEQFF